Following are 16 T cell receptor beta chains from one sample sequenced in a study of a mutant IDH1 vaccine in newly diagnosed glioma. Time point specified: week 23, last vaccination. Each vaccine dose was 300 ug of mutant IDH1 20-mer peptide, with topical imiquimod. These receptors have no identified antigens. Clones were read by immunoSEQ multiplex PCR, and TCRdb kept only the in-frame ones, dropping some. Here the sample spans about 44,000 clones, 80% to 95% being singletons. The sample here was PBMCs, taken from a glioma patient whose treatment included an IDH1 peptide vaccine. These TCRs come from a man in his fifties or sixties with glioma.

The CDR3 sequence is CASLRQGASYEQYF. CDR3 DNA sequence: TGTGCCAGCCTTAGACAGGGAGCCTCCTACGAGCAGTACTTC. The rearrangement links TRBV6-1 to TRBJ2-7; 7 positions match TRBD1. V was clipped by 8 bases and J by 0 bases; unmatched bases: 7. Germline-derived CDR1 and CDR2 are MNHNS and SASEGT. CDR3 length equals 14 residues.

The CDR3: CASSVEGTGGGYTF. The CDR3 DNA follows: TGTGCCAGCAGCGTAGAGGGCACTGGGGGTGGCTACACCTTC. The V gene is TRBV9, the J gene TRBJ1-2; weak D call: TRBD1 (5 bases). The CDR3 contains 14 residues. The germline CDR1 and CDR2 sequences are SGDLS and YYNGEE. The V end lost 0 bases, the J end lost 7 bases, and 13 bases lay between the germline ends.

V gene TRBV5-1 combines with J gene TRBJ2-7, with D hard to call. The CDR3 loop spans 13 amino acids. V shed 2 bases and J shed 7 bases, with 13 bases lying between them. Per germline, CDR1 SGHRS and CDR2 YFSETQ. The CDR3 loop reads CASSFGPPEEQYF. The CDR3 bases are TGCGCCAGCAGCTTTGGACCGCCTGAAGAGCAGTACTTC.

The chain uses TRBV6-6 and TRBJ2-7; maybe TRBD2 (6 bases). The CDR3 sequence is 15 residues long. Germline V lookup: CDR1 MNHNY, CDR2 SVGAGI (reference sequence). Trimming removed 0 bases at V and 5 bases at J, with 14 bases between. The DNA for the CDR3 is TGTGCCAGCAGTTACTCGGCGGGGCGAGGGGACGAGCAGTACTTC. The encoded protein is CASSYSAGRGDEQYF.

The CDR3 nucleotides are TGTGCCAGCAGCGCTACTAGCGGGAGTCTCAACGAGCAGTACTTC. Amino acids: CASSATSGSLNEQYF. This chain uses TRBV7-8 with TRBJ2-7, with TRBD2 matching over 11 bases. The CDR3 covers 15 residues. V shed 5 bases and J 5 bases; nucleotides not matched to a gene: 8. The V gene's germline CDR1 is SGHVS and CDR2 FQNEAQ.

This chain links TRBV30 with TRBJ2-5; the D gene is possibly TRBD1 (5 bases). The CDR3 is 13 residues long. Looked up from germline, CDR1 is GTSNPN and CDR2 is SVGIG (reference sequence). V was clipped by 2 bases and J by 3 bases, with 10 bases between them. The CDR3: CAWSNRNEETQYF. CDR3 coding DNA: TGTGCCTGGAGTAACAGGAATGAAGAGACCCAGTACTTC.

The chain has TRBV6-1 and TRBJ1-3; the match to TRBD1 covers 7 bases. Looked up from germline, CDR1 is MNHNS and CDR2 is SASEGT. The CDR3 is made up of 14 amino acids. Trimming cost V 1 base and J 11 bases; bases outside gene matches: 8. Written as DNA, the CDR3 is TGTGCCAGCAGTGAAGACAGGGGACTGGTGCCCATATATTTT. Translating gives CASSEDRGLVPIYF.

The V call is TRBV7-2, the J call TRBJ1-2, with 10 positions matching TRBD1. Per the germline V gene, CDR1 is SGHTA and CDR2 is FQGNSA. CDR3 length equals 14 residues. V trimming: 1 base; J trimming: 8 bases; junction bases outside the gene matches: 4. CDR3 sequence reads: CASSLVRTGGGYTF. The CDR3 nucleotides read TGTGCCAGCAGCTTAGTTAGGACAGGGGGAGGCTACACCTTC.

The rearrangement links TRBV7-9 to TRBJ2-3; TRBD2 matches at 7 bases. J was trimmed by 1 base and V by 5 bases; bases with no gene match: 3. The CDR3 sequence is 14 residues long. In germline, CDR1 is SEHNR, CDR2 FQNEAQ (reference sequence). For the CDR3, the DNA is TGTGCCAGCAGCGCTAGCGGAGGCACAGATACGCAGTATTTT. Translated, it gives CASSASGGTDTQYF.

This rearrangement joins TRBV5-4 to TRBJ2-7, with 7 bases that match TRBD1. The CDR3 consists of 13 residues. With 4 bases clipped from V and 6 bases from J, the junction kept 7 bases outside the gene matches. Germline assignment: CDR1 SGHNT and CDR2 YYREEE (reference sequence). The CDR3 reads CASSVQGSAEQYF. The CDR3 bases are TGTGCCAGCAGCGTACAGGGGAGTGCCGAGCAGTACTTC. Combining the CDR3 with reference TRBV5-4 and TRBJ2-7 gives the whole variable domain ETGVTQSPTHLIKTRGQQVTLRCSSQSGHNTVSWYQQALGQGPQFIFQYYREEENGRGNFPPRFSGLQFPNYSSELNVNALELDDSALYLCASSVQGSAEQYFGPGTRLTVT.

The rearrangement joins TRBV6-1 to TRBJ2-7; TRBD2 is a possible D gene (5 bases). This CDR3 has 14 amino acids. Trimming took 5 bases from V and 4 from J, leaving 15 bases between them. Germline V gene data show CDR1 as MNHNS and CDR2 as SASEGT. The CDR3 DNA follows: TGTGCCAGCAGTATCGGGGAAAACCAATACGAGCAGTACTTC. As protein: CASSIGENQYEQYF.

This clone was seen once. V usage is TRBV7-6 and J usage is TRBJ2-7; TRBD2 is a possible D gene (6 bases). Trimming stripped 5 bases from V and 1 base from J, with 9 bases between. The CDR3 consists of 13 residues. Germline CDR1 and CDR2: SGHVS and FNYEAQ. The CDR3 DNA follows: TGTGCCAGCAGCCCGGGACTTTCCTACGAGCAGTACTTC. Residues: CASSPGLSYEQYF.

V usage is TRBV7-9 and J usage is TRBJ2-5; 7 bases line up with TRBD2. The CDR3 totals 15 residues. Trimming removed 4 bases from V and 5 bases from J; junction bases left unmatched: 10. Per the germline V gene, CDR1 is SEHNR and CDR2 is FQNEAQ (reference sequence). In DNA, the CDR3 is TGTGCCAGCAGCTCTTCCCAGACGGGAGGTGAGACCCAGTACTTC. This codes for CASSSSQTGGETQYF.

The chain employs TRBV6-4 and TRBJ1-2; unclear D gene. CDR1 is MRHNA, CDR2 SNTAGT, per germline. Trimming took off 0 bases at V and 7 bases at J, with 18 bases between the two ends. This CDR3 has 16 amino acids. The CDR3 sequence is CASSDSGGRRLRGYTF. CDR3 sequence (DNA): TGTGCCAGCAGTGACTCTGGAGGGCGCAGATTACGTGGCTACACCTTC.

The gene calls are TRBV18 and TRBJ1-3; D is undetermined. The V end lost 3 bases, the J end lost 1 base, and 19 bases lay between the germline ends. Looked up from germline, CDR1 is KGHSH and CDR2 is LQKENI. The CDR3 loop spans 18 amino acids. This CDR3 reads CASSPAGFQRHSGNTIYF. CDR3 coding DNA: TGTGCCAGCTCACCGGCCGGCTTCCAGAGACATTCTGGAAACACCATATATTTT.

The chain combines TRBV6-1 with TRBJ2-1; 8 bases fit TRBD1. Germline assignment: CDR1 MNHNS and CDR2 SASEGT. CDR3 size: 14 residues. V dropped 8 bases and J dropped 3; count of bases not matched to a gene: 6. CDR3 coding DNA: TGTGCCAGCGAGCAGGACAGGGTCTACAATGAGCAGTTCTTC. This codes for CASEQDRVYNEQFF.